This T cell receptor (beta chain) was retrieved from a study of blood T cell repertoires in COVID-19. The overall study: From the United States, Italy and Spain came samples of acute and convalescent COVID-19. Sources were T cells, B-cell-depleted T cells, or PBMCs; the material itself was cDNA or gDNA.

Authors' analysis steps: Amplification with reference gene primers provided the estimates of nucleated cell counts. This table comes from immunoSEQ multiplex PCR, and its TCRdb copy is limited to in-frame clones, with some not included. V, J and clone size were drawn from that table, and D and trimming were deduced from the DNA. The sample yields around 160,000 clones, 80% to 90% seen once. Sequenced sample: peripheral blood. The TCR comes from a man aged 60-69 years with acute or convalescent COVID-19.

The CDR3 loop is CSARTGGSYGYTF. CDR3 sequence (DNA): TGCAGCGCCAGGACAGGGGGCAGCTATGGCTACACCTTC. The rearrangement joins TRBV29-1 to TRBJ1-2; 11 positions match TRBD1. After removal of 7 bases from V and 4 bases from J, the junction contained 5 bases not matched to a gene. The CDR3 consists of 13 residues. The germline V gene has CDR1 SQVTM and CDR2 ANQGSEA.